This passage covers 22 T cell receptor beta chains from one sample sequenced in a study of patients and donors after allogeneic stem cell transplantation. Using its own MiXCR run on the RT-PCR reads, TCRdb lists one record per CDR3 protein. This sample has 150,000 to 200,000 distinct CDR3 sequences; roughly 24% occur once, and the top ten carry 26%. Input material: blood, either unsorted or a sorted T cell fraction (not recorded which). These receptors were taken from a human donor who was either an allogeneic HSCT recipient or a stem cell or donor lymphocyte infusion donor (not recorded which). It is not recorded whose cells these are; they may come from a transplant donor.

This sequence joins TRBV3-1 and TRBJ2-7; tentative D call: TRBD2 (6 bases). CDR3 length equals 16 residues. The germline gives CDR1 LGHDT, CDR2 YNNKEL (reference sequence). V lost 0 bases and J 3 bases, leaving 15 bases between the germline ends. In DNA form, the CDR3 reads TGTGCCAGCAGCCAAGATTCGGGGACTCGTGGCTACGAGCAGTACTTC. Translation: CASSQDSGTRGYEQYF.

The chain recombines TRBV5-5 with TRBJ2-7; maybe TRBD1 (6 bases). The V end lost 2 bases, the J end lost 2 bases, and 11 bases lay between the germline ends. Per the germline V gene, CDR1 is SGHKS and CDR2 is YYEKEE (reference sequence). The CDR3 sequence is 14 residues long. The CDR3 here is CASSLRRTAYEQYF. CDR3 DNA: TGTGCCAGCAGCTTACGCCGGACAGCCTACGAGCAGTACTTC.

In its sample, this clonotype was seen a few times. This chain connects TRBV20-1 to TRBJ1-5; 7 bases are shared with TRBD1. This CDR3 has 15 residues. J lost 7 bases, V lost 2 bases, and 11 bases had no gene match. Germline V gene data show CDR1 as DFQATT and CDR2 as SNEGSKA (reference sequence). The CDR3 sequence is CSARNNRGGWQPQHF. As DNA, the CDR3 is TGCAGTGCTAGAAATAACAGGGGAGGGTGGCAGCCCCAGCATTTT.

The V gene is TRBV5-1, the J gene TRBJ2-3; no reliable D call. The V and J ends lost 3 bases and 1 base respectively, with 12 bases between them. The CDR3 spans 15 residues. Germline V gene sequence: CDR1 SGHRS, CDR2 YFSETQ. DNA for the CDR3: TGCGCCAGCAGCTCCACCATTCTGGGCACAGATACGCAGTATTTT. Its protein is CASSSTILGTDTQYF.

J is TRBJ1-2 and V is TRBV29-1, with 7 bases identical to TRBD1. Germline trimming cut 6 bases from V and 3 bases from J; bases unmatched to any gene: 7. Germline loops: CDR1 SQVTM, CDR2 ANQGSEA. This CDR3 region has 13 residues. The CDR3 DNA is TGCAGCGTCGACGACAGGGCATACTATGGCTACACCTTC. It yields the protein CSVDDRAYYGYTF. The whole variable domain, remainder taken from reference TRBV29-1 and TRBJ1-2, is SAVISQKPSRDICQRGTSLTIQCQVDSQVTMMFWYRQQPGQSLTLIATANQGSEATYESGFVIDKFPISRPNLTFSTLTVSNMSPEDSSIYLCSVDDRAYYGYTFGSGTRLTVV.

This clonotype was recorded a few times. The chain combines TRBV11-2 with TRBJ1-1, with a tentative D call TRBD1 (5 bases). The CDR3 totals 16 residues. From germline, CDR1 is SGHAT and CDR2 FQNNGV. Trimming took off 1 base at V and 0 bases at J, with 12 bases between the two ends. CDR3 DNA: TGTGCCAGCAGCTTAGCGGATTGGGGGATGAACACTGAAGCTTTCTTT. Protein sequence: CASSLADWGMNTEAFF.

V and J are TRBV5-1 and TRBJ1-1, with unresolved D. Trimming took off 0 bases at V and 11 bases at J, with 8 bases between the two ends. The CDR3 is made up of 11 amino acids. Looked up from germline, CDR1 is SGHRS and CDR2 is YFSETQ. The CDR3 coding sequence is TGCGCCAGCAGCTTGGGTCCTATGGCTTTCTTT. This codes for CASSLGPMAFF.

V gene TRBV29-1 combines with J gene TRBJ1-1; D is uncertain. V was shortened by 2 bases and J by 5 bases, with 6 bases between the two germline ends. Germline V gene sequence: CDR1 SQVTM, CDR2 ANQGSEA. CDR3 size: 11 residues. CDR3 sequence: CSVEKGTEAFF. The CDR3 coding sequence is TGCAGCGTTGAAAAAGGAACTGAAGCTTTCTTT.

This clonotype was seen a handful of times. The chain links TRBV28 to TRBJ2-1, with D possibly matching TRBD2 (5 bases). This CDR3 is built from 13 residues. Germline V CDR1 and CDR2: MDHEN, SYDVKM. V was cut by 4 bases and J by 8 bases, with 12 bases left in between. In DNA form, the CDR3 reads TGTGCCAGCAGTTCTGGGAGAAGGGATGAGCAGTTCTTC. It encodes CASSSGRRDEQFF.

This clonotype was detected many times. The chain carries TRBV5-1 and TRBJ1-1; D is unclear. The CDR3 consists of 11 residues. V was clipped by 7 bases and J by 7 bases, with 11 bases between them. Looked up from germline, CDR1 is SGHRS and CDR2 is YFSETQ. The CDR3 coding sequence is TGCGCCAGCGTCGAAACCTTTGAAGCTTTCTTT. Protein: CASVETFEAFF.

This clonotype turned up a few times. This sequence joins TRBV7-9 and TRBJ2-1; 12 bases align to TRBD2. The V segment lost 5 bases and the J segment 4 bases; nucleotides outside the gene matches: 6. CDR1 and CDR2 from the germline V gene are SEHNR and FQNEAQ (reference sequence). The CDR3 spans 16 residues. The CDR3 loop is CASSPIGLAGYNEQFF. CDR3 in DNA: TGTGCCAGCAGCCCCATCGGACTAGCGGGGTACAATGAGCAGTTCTTC.

This clonotype came up many times. This chain links TRBV24-1 with TRBJ1-2, with D unclear. The V gene's germline CDR1 is KGHDR and CDR2 SFDVKD. V lost 5 bases, J lost 5 bases, and 11 bases lay in between. The CDR3 contains 13 residues. The CDR3 coding sequence is TGTGCCACCAGTGTCGCAGGAAATTATGGCTACACCTTC. It codes for CATSVAGNYGYTF.

The rearrangement links TRBV9 to TRBJ2-7; 7 nucleotides agree with TRBD1. V shed 3 bases, J shed 7 bases, and the junction held 7 bases outside the gene matches. Germline V gene data show CDR1 as SGDLS and CDR2 as YYNGEE. CDR3 size: 13 residues. DNA for the CDR3: TGTGCCAGCAGCGATCAGGGGGACAGTGAGCAGTACTTC. Protein: CASSDQGDSEQYF.

This clonotype was seen more than once but under ten times. The chain has TRBV5-1 and TRBJ1-1; weak D call: TRBD1 (5 bases). CDR3 length: 14 residues. CDR1 and CDR2 (germline): SGHRS, YFSETQ. V was shortened by 6 bases and J by 1 base, with 13 bases between the two germline ends. This CDR3 is CASTYCGGNTEAFF. Written as DNA, the CDR3 is TGCGCCAGCACCTACTGCGGGGGGAACACTGAAGCTTTCTTT. Full variable domain (missing parts from reference TRBV5-1 and TRBJ1-1): KAGVTQTPRYLIKTRGQQVTLSCSPISGHRSVSWYQQTPGQGLQFLFEYFSETQRNKGNFPGRFSGRQFSNSRSEMNVSTLELGDSALYLCASTYCGGNTEAFFGQGTRLTVV.

The V gene is TRBV20-1, the J gene TRBJ2-3; 7 nucleotides match TRBD2. From germline, CDR1 is DFQATT and CDR2 SNEGSKA (reference sequence). Trimming removed 6 bases from V and 0 bases from J; junction bases left unmatched: 9. This CDR3 has 15 residues. This CDR3 is CSAAELAPSTDTQYF. The CDR3 DNA reads as TGCAGTGCCGCTGAACTAGCGCCCAGCACAGATACGCAGTATTTT.

This sequence joins TRBV12-3 or TRBV12-4 and TRBJ2-1; D gene ambiguous. V shed 0 bases and J shed 8 bases, with 11 bases lying between them. CDR3 size: 14 residues. DNA of the CDR3: TGTGCCAGCAGTTTAGCCCCCGGGTTCGATGAGCAGTTCTTC. Residues: CASSLAPGFDEQFF.

This clonotype was counted a few times. V and J are TRBV12-3 or TRBV12-4 and TRBJ1-2, with a possible D match to TRBD1 (6 bases). V was cut by 6 bases and J by 8 bases, with 19 bases left in between. This CDR3 is built from 14 residues. This CDR3 reads CASRHHRVLRGYTF. The CDR3 region has the DNA TGTGCCAGCAGACACCACAGGGTCTTACGGGGCTACACCTTC.

The chain uses TRBV7-2 and TRBJ2-5; 8 positions agree with TRBD2. Germline trimming cut 7 bases from V and 5 bases from J; bases unmatched to any gene: 6. Germline CDR1 SGHTA, CDR2 FQGNSA. There are 13 residues in the CDR3. The CDR3 here is CASTSGSTETQYF. CDR3 bases: TGTGCCAGCACAAGCGGGAGCACGGAGACCCAGTACTTC.

This clonotype came up a few times. V usage is TRBV20-1 and J usage is TRBJ2-2; TRBD2 agrees at 10 bases. V lost 6 bases and J lost 3; bases outside the gene matches: 4. The CDR3 contains 14 residues. CDR1 and CDR2 (germline): DFQATT, SNEGSKA (reference sequence). The CDR3 DNA reads TGCAGTGCGTTAGCGGGGGGCCACACCGGGGAGCTGTTTTTT. As protein: CSALAGGHTGELFF.

The chain joins TRBV29-1 to TRBJ2-7; TRBD1 aligns across 8 bases. Germline-derived CDR1 and CDR2 are SQVTM and ANQGSEA. V dropped 6 bases and J dropped 2; count of bases not matched to a gene: 9. The CDR3 runs to 14 residues. The CDR3 region has the DNA TGCAGCGTATGGCCCGGGACAGGAACCTACGAGCAGTACTTC. This gives the protein CSVWPGTGTYEQYF.

This clonotype has more than one count but fewer than ten. The J gene is TRBJ1-1, the V gene TRBV20-1, with 8 bases matching TRBD1. Germline-derived CDR1 and CDR2 are DFQATT and SNEGSKA (reference sequence). Germline trimming cut 6 bases from V and 5 bases from J; bases unmatched to any gene: 8. CDR3 length: 13 amino acids. The CDR3 DNA reads TGCAGTGCCTCTCCCAGGGGGCGGACTGAAGCTTTCTTT. Translating gives CSASPRGRTEAFF.

The chain employs TRBV7-2 and TRBJ1-5; D is unclear. Germline CDR1 SGHTA, CDR2 FQGNSA. The CDR3 runs to 14 residues. V was clipped by 1 base and J by 4 bases, with 8 bases between them. The chain's CDR3 is CASSLVSTNQPQHF. The CDR3 DNA is TGTGCCAGCAGCTTAGTGTCGACGAATCAGCCCCAGCATTTT.